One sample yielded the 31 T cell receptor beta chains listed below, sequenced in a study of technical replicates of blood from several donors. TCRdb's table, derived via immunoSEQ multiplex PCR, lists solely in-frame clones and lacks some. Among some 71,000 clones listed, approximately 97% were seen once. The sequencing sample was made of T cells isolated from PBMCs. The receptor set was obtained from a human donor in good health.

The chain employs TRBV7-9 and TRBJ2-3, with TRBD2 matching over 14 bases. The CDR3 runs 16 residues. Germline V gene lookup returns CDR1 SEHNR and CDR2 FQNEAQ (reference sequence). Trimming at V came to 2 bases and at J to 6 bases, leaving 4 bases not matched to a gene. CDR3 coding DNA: TGTGCCAGCAGCTTATGGACTAGCGGGAGGACCGATACGCAGTATTTT. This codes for CASSLWTSGRTDTQYF.

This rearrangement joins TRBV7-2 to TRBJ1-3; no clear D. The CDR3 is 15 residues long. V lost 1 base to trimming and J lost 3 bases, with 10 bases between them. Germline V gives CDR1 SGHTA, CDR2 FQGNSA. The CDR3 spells CASSLEARGGNTIYF. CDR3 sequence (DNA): TGTGCCAGCAGCTTAGAAGCGCGGGGTGGAAACACCATATATTTT.

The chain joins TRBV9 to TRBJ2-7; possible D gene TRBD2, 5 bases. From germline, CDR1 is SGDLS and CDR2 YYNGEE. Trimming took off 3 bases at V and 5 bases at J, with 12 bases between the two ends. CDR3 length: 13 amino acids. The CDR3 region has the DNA TGTGCCAGCAGCGCATCACTGAGGGACGAGCAGTACTTC. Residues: CASSASLRDEQYF.

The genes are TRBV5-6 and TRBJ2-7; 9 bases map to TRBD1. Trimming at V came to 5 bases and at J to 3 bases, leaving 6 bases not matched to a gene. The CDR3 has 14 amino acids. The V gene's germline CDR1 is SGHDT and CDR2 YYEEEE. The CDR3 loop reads CASSPGQGIYEQYF. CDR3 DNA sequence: TGTGCCAGCAGTCCGGGACAGGGAATCTACGAGCAGTACTTC.

The CDR3 is CASSSTRGHNTIYF. The CDR3 DNA reads TGTGCCAGCAGCTCTACCAGGGGTCACAACACCATATATTTT. This chain links TRBV13 with TRBJ1-3, with TRBD1 as a possible D gene (6 bases). CDR3 length: 14 amino acids. V shed 4 bases and J shed 7 bases, with 14 bases lying between them. The germline gives CDR1 PRHDT, CDR2 FYEKMQ (reference sequence).

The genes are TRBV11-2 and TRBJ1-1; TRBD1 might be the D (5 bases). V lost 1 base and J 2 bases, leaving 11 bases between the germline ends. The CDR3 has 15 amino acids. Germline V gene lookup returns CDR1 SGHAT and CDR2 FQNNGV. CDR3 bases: TGTGCCAGCAGCTTAGCCAGGGAGGTTAACACTGAAGCTTTCTTT. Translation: CASSLAREVNTEAFF.

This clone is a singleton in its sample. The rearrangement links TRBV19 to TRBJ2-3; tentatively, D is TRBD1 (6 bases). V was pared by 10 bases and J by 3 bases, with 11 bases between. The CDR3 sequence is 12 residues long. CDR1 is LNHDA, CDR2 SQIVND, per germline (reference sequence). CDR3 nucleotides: TGTGCCACGGCCAGGGGTACAGATACGCAGTATTTT. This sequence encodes CATARGTDTQYF.

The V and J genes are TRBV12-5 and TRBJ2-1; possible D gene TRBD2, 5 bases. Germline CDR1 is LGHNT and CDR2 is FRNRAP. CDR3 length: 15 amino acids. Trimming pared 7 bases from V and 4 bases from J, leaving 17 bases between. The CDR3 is CASAPGSGLYNEQFF. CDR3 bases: TGTGCTAGTGCCCCTGGGAGCGGACTTTACAATGAGCAGTTCTTC.

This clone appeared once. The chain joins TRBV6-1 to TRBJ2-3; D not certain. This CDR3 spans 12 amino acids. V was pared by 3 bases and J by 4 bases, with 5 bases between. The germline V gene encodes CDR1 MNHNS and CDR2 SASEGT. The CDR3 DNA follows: TGTGCCAGCAGTGAGGCCCCAGATACGCAGTATTTT. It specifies CASSEAPDTQYF.

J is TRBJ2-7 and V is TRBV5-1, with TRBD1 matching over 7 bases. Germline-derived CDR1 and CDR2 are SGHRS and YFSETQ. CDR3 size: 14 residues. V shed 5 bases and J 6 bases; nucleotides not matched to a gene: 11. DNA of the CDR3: TGCGCCAGCAGTCGGGGACAGAGCCTTGGCGAGCAGTACTTC. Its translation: CASSRGQSLGEQYF.

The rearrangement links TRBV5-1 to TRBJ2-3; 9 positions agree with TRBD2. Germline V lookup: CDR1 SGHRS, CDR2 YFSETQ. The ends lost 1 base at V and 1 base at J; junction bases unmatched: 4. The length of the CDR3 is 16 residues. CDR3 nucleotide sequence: TGCGCCAGCAGCTTGAGTCGCGGGAGGGGCACAGATACGCAGTATTTT. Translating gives CASSLSRGRGTDTQYF.

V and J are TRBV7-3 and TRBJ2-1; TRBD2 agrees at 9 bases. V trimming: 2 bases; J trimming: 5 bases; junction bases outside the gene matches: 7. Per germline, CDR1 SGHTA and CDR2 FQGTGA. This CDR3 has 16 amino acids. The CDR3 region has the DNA TGTGCCAGCAGCTTAGGGTCTAGCGGGATGAACAATGAGCAGTTCTTC. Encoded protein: CASSLGSSGMNNEQFF.

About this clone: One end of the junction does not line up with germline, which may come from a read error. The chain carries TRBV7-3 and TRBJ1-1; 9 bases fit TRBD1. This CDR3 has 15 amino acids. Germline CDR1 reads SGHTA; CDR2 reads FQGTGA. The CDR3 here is CASTLQGAVNTEAFF. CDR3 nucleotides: TGTGCCAGCACCTTACAGGGGGCGGTGAACACTGAAGCTTTCTTT.

The CDR3 DNA reads as TGTGCCAGCTCAAAAAGACTAGCGGACCTTCAAGAGACCCAGTACTTC. The encoded protein is CASSKRLADLQETQYF. The V call is TRBV18, the J call TRBJ2-5; TRBD2 aligns across 9 bases. Per germline, CDR1 KGHSH and CDR2 LQKENI. J was trimmed by 2 bases and V by 5 bases; bases with no gene match: 9. The CDR3 length is 16 residues.

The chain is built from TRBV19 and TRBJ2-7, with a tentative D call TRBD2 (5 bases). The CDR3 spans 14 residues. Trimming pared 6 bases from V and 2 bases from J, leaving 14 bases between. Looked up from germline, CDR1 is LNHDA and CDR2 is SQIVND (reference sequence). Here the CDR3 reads CASSSLAGTYEQYF. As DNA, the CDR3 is TGTGCCAGTAGCTCCCTTGCGGGTACCTACGAGCAGTACTTC.

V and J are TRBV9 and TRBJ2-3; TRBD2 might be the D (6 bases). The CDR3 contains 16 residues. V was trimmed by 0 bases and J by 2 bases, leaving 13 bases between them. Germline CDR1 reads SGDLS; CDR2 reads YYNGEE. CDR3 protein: CASSVEDSGLTDTQYF. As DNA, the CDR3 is TGTGCCAGCAGCGTAGAAGACAGCGGGCTCACAGATACGCAGTATTTT.

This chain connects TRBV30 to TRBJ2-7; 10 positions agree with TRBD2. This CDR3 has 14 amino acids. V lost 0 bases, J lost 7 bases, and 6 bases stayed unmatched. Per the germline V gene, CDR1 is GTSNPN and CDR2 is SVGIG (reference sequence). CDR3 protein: CAWSVIAGGEEQYF. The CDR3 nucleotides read TGTGCCTGGAGTGTAATAGCGGGAGGTGAGGAGCAGTACTTC. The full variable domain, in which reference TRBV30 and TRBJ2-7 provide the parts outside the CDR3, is SQTIHQWPATLVQPVGSPLSLECTVEGTSNPNLYWYRQAAGRGLQLLFYSVGIGQISSEVPQNLSASRPQDRQFILSSKKLLLSDSGFYLCAWSVIAGGEEQYFGPGTRLTVT.

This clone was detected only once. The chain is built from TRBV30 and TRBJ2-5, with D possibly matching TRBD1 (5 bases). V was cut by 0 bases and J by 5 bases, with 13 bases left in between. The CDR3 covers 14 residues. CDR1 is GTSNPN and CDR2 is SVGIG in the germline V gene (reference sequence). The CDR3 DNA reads TGTGCCTGGAGTGTTCAGGGCCGCGGTGAGACCCAGTACTTC. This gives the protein CAWSVQGRGETQYF.

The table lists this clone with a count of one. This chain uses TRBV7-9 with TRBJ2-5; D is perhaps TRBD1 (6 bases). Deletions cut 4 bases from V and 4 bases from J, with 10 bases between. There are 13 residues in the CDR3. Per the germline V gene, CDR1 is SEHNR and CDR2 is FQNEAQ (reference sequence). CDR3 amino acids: CASSYLGGETQYF. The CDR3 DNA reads TGTGCCAGCAGCTACCTAGGGGGAGAGACCCAGTACTTC.

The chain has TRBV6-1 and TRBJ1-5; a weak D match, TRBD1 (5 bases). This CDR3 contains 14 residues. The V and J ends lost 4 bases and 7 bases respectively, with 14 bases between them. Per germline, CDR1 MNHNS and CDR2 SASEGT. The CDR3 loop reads CASSGEGLRQPQHF. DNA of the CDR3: TGTGCCAGCAGTGGGGAGGGGTTACGGCAGCCCCAGCATTTT.

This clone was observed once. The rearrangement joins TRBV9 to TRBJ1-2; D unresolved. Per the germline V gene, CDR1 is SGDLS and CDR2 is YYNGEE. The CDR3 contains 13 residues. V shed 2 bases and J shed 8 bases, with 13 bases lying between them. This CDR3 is CASSVPGLRGYTF. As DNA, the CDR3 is TGTGCCAGCAGCGTCCCGGGTCTGCGGGGCTACACCTTC.

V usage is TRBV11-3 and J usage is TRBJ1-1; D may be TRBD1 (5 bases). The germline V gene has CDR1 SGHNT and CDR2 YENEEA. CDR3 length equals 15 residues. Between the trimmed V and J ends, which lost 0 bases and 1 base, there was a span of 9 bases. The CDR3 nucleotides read TGTGCCAGCAGCTTAGAGGGGCAGCAGAACACTGAAGCTTTCTTT. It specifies CASSLEGQQNTEAFF.

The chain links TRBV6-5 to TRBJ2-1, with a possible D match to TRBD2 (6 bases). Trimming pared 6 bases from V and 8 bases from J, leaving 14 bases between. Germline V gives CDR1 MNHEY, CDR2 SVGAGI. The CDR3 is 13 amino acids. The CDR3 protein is CASRGTLRDEQFF. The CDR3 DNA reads TGTGCCAGCAGGGGGACTCTTCGGGATGAGCAGTTCTTC.

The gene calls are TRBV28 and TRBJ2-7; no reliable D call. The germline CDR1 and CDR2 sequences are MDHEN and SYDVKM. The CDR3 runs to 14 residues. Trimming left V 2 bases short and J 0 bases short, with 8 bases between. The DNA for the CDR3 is TGTGCCAGCAGTTTAGTCTCCTACTCCTACGAGCAGTACTTC. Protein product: CASSLVSYSYEQYF.

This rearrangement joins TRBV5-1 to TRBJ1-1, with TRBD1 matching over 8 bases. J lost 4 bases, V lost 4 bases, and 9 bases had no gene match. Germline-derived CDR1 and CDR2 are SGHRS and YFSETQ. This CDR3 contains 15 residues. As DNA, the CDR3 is TGCGCCAGCAGCCTGACAGGGGATGGTGGCACTGAAGCTTTCTTT. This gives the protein CASSLTGDGGTEAFF.

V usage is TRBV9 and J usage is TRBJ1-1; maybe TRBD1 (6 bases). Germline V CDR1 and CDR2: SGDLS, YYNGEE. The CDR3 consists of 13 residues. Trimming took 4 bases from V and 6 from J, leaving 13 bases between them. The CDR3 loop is CASSPGTRAEAFF. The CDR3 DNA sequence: TGTGCCAGCAGCCCCGGGACAAGAGCTGAAGCTTTCTTT.

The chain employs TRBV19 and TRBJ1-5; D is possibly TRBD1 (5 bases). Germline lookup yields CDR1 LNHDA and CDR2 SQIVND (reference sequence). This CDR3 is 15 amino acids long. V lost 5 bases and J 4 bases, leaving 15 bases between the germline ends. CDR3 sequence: CASSPREGRNQPQHF. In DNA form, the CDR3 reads TGTGCCAGTAGTCCTCGTGAGGGGAGGAATCAGCCCCAGCATTTT.

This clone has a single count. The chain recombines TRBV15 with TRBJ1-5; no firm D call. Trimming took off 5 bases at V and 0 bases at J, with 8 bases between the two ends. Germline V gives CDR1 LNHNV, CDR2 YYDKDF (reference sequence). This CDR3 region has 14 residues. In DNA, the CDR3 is TGTGCCACCAGCGGCTACAGTAGCAATCAGCCCCAGCATTTT. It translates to CATSGYSSNQPQHF.

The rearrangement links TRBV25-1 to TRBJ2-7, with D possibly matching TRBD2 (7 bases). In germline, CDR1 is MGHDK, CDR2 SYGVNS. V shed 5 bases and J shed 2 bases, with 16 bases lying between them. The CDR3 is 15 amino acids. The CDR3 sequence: CASSKGGFLPYEQYF. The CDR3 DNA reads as TGTGCCAGCAGTAAGGGGGGGTTCTTACCCTACGAGCAGTACTTC.

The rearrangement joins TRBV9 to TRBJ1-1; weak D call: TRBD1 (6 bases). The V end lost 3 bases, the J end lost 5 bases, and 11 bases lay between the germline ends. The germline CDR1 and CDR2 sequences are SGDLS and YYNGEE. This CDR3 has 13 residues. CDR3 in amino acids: CASSGSRGTEAFF. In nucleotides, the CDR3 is TGTGCCAGCAGCGGGTCGAGGGGGACTGAAGCTTTCTTT. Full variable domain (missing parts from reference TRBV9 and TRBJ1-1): DSGVTQTPKHLITATGQRVTLRCSPRSGDLSVYWYQQSLDQGLQFLIQYYNGEERAKGNILERFSAQQFPDLHSELNLSSLELGDSALYFCASSGSRGTEAFFGQGTRLTVV.

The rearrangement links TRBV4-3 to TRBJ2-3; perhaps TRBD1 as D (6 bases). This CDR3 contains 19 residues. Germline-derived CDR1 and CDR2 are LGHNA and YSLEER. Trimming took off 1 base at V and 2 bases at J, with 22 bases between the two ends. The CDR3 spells CASSQGPTGIKIDTDTQYF. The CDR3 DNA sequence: TGCGCCAGCAGCCAAGGCCCTACAGGGATAAAGATAGACACAGATACGCAGTATTTT.